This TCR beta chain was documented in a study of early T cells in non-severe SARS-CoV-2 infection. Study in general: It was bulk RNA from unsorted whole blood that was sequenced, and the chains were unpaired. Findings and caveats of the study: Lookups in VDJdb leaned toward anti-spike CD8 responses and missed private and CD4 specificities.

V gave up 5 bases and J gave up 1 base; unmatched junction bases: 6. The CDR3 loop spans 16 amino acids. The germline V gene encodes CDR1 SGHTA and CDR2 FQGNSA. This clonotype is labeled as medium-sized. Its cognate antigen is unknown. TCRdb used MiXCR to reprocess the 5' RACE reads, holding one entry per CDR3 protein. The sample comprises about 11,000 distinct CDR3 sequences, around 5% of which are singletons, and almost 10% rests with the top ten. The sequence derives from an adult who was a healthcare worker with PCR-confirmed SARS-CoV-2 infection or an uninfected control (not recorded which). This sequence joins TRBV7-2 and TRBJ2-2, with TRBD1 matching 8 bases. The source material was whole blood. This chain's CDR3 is CASSPYRGENTGELFF. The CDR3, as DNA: TGTGCCAGCAGCCCTTACAGGGGGGAGAACACCGGGGAGCTGTTTTTT.